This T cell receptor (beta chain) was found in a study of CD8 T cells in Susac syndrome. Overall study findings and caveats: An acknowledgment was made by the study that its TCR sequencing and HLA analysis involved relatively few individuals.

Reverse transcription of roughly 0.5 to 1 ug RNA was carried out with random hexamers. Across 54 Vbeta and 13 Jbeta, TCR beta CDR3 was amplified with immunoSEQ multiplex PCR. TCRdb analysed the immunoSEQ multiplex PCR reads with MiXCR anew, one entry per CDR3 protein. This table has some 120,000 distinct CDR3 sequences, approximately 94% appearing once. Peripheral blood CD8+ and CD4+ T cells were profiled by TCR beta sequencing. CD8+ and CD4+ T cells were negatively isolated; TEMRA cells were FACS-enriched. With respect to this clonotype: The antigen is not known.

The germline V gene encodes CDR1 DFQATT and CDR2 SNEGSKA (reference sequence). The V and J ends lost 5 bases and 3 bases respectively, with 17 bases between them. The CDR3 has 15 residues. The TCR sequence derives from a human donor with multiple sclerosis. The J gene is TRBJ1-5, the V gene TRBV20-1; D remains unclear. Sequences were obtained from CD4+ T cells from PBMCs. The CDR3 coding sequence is TGCAGTGCTTATGAAAGGGCGGGGAACAATCAGCCCCAGCATTTT. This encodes CSAYERAGNNQPQHF.